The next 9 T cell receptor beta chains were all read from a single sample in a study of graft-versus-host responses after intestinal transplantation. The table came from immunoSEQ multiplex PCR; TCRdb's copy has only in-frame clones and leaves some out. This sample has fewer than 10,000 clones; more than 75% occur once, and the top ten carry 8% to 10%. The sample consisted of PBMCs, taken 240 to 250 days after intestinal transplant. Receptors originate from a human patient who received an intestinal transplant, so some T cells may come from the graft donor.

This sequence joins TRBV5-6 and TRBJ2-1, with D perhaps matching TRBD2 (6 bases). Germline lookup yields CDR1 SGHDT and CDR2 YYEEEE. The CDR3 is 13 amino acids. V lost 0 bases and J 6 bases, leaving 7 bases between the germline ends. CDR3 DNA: TGTGCCAGCAGCTTGGCCGGGAGCAATGAGCAGTTCTTC. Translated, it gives CASSLAGSNEQFF.

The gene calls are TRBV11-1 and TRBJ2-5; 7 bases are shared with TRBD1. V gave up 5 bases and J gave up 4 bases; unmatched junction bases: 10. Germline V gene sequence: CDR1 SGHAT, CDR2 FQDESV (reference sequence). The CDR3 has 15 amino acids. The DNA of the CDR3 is TGTGCCAGCAGCCCAACCGGGACAGATGGAGAGACCCAGTACTTC. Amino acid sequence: CASSPTGTDGETQYF.

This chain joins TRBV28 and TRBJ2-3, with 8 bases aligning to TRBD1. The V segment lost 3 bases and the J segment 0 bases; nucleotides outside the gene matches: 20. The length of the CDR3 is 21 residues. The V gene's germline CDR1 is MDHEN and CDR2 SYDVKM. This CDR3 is CASSFPGRGHLRISSTDTQYF. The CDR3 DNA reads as TGTGCCAGCAGTTTTCCGGGCAGGGGGCACCTTCGGATTTCTAGCACAGATACGCAGTATTTT.

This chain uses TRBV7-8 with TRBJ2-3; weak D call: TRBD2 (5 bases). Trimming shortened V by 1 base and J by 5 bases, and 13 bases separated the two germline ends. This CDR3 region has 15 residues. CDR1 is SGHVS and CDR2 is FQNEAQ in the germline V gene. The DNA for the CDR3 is TGTGCCAGCAGCTTAGTTGAGACTAAGGTAGATACGCAGTATTTT. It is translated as CASSLVETKVDTQYF. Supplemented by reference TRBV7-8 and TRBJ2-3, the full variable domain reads GAGVSQSPRYKVAKRGQDVALRCDPISGHVSLFWYQQALGQGPEFLTYFQNEAQLDKSGLPSDRFFAERPEGSVSTLKIQRTQQEDSAVYLCASSLVETKVDTQYFGPGTRLTVL.

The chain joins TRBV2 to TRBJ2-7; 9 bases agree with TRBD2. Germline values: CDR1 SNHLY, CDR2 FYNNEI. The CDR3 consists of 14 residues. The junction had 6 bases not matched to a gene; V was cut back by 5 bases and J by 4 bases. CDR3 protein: CASSPTSGAYEQYF. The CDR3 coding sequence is TGTGCCAGCAGTCCGACTAGCGGAGCTTACGAGCAGTACTTC.

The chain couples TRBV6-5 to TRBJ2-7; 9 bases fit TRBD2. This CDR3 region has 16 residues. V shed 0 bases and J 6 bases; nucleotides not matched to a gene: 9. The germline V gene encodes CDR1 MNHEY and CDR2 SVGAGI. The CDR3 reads CASSYSMVAGEREQYF. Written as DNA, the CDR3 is TGTGCCAGCAGTTACTCGATGGTAGCGGGAGAGCGCGAGCAGTACTTC.

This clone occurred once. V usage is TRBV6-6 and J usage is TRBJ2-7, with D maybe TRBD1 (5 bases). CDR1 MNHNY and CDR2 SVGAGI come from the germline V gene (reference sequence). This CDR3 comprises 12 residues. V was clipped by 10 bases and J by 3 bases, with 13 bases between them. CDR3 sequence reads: CATQDTYYEQYF. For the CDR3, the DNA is TGTGCCACCCAGGACACCTACTACGAGCAGTACTTC.

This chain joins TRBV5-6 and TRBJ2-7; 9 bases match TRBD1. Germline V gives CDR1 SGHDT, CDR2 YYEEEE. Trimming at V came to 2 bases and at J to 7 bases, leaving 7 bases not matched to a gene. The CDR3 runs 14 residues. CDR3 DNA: TGTGCCAGCAGCTTCTCACAGGGGGCACGAGAGCAGTACTTC. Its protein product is CASSFSQGAREQYF. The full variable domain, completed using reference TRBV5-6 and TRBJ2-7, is DAGVTQSPTHLIKTRGQQVTLRCSPKSGHDTVSWYQQALGQGPQFIFQYYEEEERQRGNFPDRFSGHQFPNYSSELNVNALLLGDSALYLCASSFSQGAREQYFGPGTRLTVT.

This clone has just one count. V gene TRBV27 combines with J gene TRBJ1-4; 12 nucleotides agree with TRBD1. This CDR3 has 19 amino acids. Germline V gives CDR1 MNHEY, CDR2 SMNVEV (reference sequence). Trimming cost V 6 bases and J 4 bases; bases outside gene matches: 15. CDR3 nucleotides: TGTGCCAGCAGCCCCCTTGGATCGGGACAGGGGGCGATTAATGAAAAACTGTTTTTT. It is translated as CASSPLGSGQGAINEKLFF.